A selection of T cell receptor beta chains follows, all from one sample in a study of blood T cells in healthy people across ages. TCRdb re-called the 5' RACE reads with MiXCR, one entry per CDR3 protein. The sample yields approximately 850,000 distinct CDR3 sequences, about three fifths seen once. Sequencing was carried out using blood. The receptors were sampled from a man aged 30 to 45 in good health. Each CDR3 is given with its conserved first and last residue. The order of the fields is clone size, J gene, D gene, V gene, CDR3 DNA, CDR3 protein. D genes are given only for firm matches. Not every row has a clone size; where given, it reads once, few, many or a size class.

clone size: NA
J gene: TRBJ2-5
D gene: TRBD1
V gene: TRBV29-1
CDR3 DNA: TGCAGCGTTGGGGACAGGGGGGCGGGGGAGACCCAGTACTTC
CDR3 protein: CSVGDRGAGETQYF

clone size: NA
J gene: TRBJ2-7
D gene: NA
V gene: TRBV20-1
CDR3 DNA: TGCAGTGCTAGAGATCCCCTAGCCTACGAGCAGTACTTC
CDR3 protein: CSARDPLAYEQYF

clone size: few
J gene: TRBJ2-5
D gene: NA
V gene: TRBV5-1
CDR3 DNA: TGCGCCAGCAGCTTGGCCAGGGTTGGGGGTCAATCGTACCAAGAGACCCAGTACTTC
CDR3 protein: CASSLARVGGQSYQETQYF

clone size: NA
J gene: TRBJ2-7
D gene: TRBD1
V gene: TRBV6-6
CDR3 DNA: TGTGCCAGCAGCCGACCGGGACAGGGGGCATCCTACGAGCAGTACTTC
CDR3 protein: CASSRPGQGASYEQYF

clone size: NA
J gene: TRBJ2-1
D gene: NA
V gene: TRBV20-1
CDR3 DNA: TGCAGTGCTTTTTCGGGACTCGGCAATGAGCAGTTCTTC
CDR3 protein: CSAFSGLGNEQFF

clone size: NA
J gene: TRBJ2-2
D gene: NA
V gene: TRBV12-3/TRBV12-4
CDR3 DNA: TGTGCCAGCAGTTTTCAGCAGAACACCGGGGAGCTGTTTTTT
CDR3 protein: CASSFQQNTGELFF

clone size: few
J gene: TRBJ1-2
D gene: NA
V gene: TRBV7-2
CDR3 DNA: TGTGCCAGCAGCGTAGCGCGGGTTTCTCGTGGCTACACCTTC
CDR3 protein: CASSVARVSRGYTF

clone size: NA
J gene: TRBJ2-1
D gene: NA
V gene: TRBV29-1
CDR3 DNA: TGCAGCGTCCCCACTCAGAACAATGAGCAGTTCTTC
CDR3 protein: CSVPTQNNEQFF

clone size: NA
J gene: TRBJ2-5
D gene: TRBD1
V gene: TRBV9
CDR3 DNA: TGTGCCAGCAGCCCCAGGGACAGGGTAGGGGAGCAGTACTTC
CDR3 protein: CASSPRDRVGEQYF

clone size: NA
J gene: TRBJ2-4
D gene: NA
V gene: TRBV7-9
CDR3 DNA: TGTGCCAGCACTGAAGGGGCTAGCGCGCGATTGGGCATTCAGTACTTC
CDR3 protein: CASTEGASARLGIQYF

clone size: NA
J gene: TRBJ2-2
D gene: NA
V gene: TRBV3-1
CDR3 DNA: TGTGCCAGCAGCGACGGGGCCGGGGAGCTGTTTTTT
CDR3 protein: CASSDGAGELFF

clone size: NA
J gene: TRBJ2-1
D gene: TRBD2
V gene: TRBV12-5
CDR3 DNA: TGTGCTAGTGGTTGGGCGACTAGCGGCGCCGAGCAGTTCTTC
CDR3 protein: CASGWATSGAEQFF

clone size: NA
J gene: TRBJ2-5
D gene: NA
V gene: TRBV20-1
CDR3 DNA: TGCAGTGCTAGAGAAGGGGGGGCTAGGTTCCCTTCGATCGGTTTCTTCCAAGAGACCCAGTACTTC
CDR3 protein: CSAREGGARFPSIGFFQETQYF

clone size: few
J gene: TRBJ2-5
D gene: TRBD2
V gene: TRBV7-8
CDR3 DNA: TGTGCCAGCAGCTTAGGGGGACTAGCTTCTTCAGAGACCCAGTACTTC
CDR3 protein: CASSLGGLASSETQYF

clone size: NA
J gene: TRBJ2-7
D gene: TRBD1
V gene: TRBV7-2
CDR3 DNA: TGTGCCAGCAGCGGTATACAGGGGTCCTACGAGCAGTACTTC
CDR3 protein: CASSGIQGSYEQYF

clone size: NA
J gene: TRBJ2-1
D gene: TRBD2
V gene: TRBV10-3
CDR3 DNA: TGTGCCATTAGCGGGACCTACAATGAGCAGTTCTTC
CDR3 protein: CAISGTYNEQFF

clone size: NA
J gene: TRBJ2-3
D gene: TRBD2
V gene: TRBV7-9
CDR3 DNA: TGTGCCAGCAGCTTCTTAGCGGGGGCCAGGGGAGATACGCAGTATTTT
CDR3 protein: CASSFLAGARGDTQYF

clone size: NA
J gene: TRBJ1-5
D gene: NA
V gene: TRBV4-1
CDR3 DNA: TGCGCCAGCAGCCATGGACCCGGGAACAATCAGCCCCAGCATTTT
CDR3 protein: CASSHGPGNNQPQHF

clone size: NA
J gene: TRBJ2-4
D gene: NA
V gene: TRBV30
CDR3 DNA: TGTGCCTGGAGTAGCGGGCCAATGCTGTACTTC
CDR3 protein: CAWSSGPMLYF

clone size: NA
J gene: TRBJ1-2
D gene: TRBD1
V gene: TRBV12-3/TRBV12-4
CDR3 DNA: TGTGCCAGCAGTGCCAGGGGGGAGGCTGGTGGCTACACCTTC
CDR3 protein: CASSARGEAGGYTF

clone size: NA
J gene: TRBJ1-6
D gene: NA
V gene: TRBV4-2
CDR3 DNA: TGTGCCAGCAGCCAAGAAACCGCAGCATATAATTCACCCCTCCACTTT
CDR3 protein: CASSQETAAYNSPLHF

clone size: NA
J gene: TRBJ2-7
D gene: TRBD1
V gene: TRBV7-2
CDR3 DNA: TGTGCCAGCAGCTCGGACAGGGCTAGTGCCTACGAGCAGTACTTC
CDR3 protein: CASSSDRASAYEQYF